This passage covers 31 T cell receptor beta chains from one sample sequenced in a study of shared clonotypes between healthy human individuals. Repertoires were generated with immunoSEQ multiplex PCR, while TCRdb's copy carries only in-frame clones and drops some. This table holds about 2.2 million clones, roughly 95% found once. Naive CD8 cells lacked CD45RO and underwent positive selection for CCR7, leaving out terminally differentiated effector memory CD45RA+ cells. Sequenced sample: naive CD8+ T cells from PBMCs. The origin of the receptors is a man aged 18 to 29 in good health. Some clones in this sample may be carry-over from other donors' samples.

This clone was seen just once. The chain couples TRBV27 to TRBJ2-3; 10 nucleotides line up with TRBD2. This CDR3 spans 16 amino acids. Looked up from germline, CDR1 is MNHEY and CDR2 is SMNVEV (reference sequence). With V trimmed by 6 bases and J by 0 bases, 6 bases remained unmatched. CDR3 in amino acids: CASRLAGGPSTDTQYF. Written as DNA, the CDR3 is TGTGCCAGCAGGTTAGCGGGAGGCCCTAGCACAGATACGCAGTATTTT.

The chain joins TRBV19 to TRBJ2-2; D not resolved. This CDR3 has 12 residues. V lost 5 bases to trimming and J lost 7 bases, with 8 bases between them. Germline V gene lookup returns CDR1 LNHDA and CDR2 SQIVND (reference sequence). The CDR3 coding sequence is TGTGCCAGTAGTGAAATGGACGGGGAGCTGTTTTTT. Its translation is CASSEMDGELFF.

CDR3 in amino acids: CASSLLRDRGLVEQFF. CDR3 nucleotide sequence: TGCGCCAGCAGCTTGCTTAGGGACAGGGGATTGGTTGAGCAGTTCTTC. The genes are TRBV5-1 and TRBJ2-1, with 10 bases that match TRBD1. This CDR3 contains 16 residues. With 1 base clipped from V and 9 bases from J, the junction kept 10 bases outside the gene matches. CDR1 is SGHRS and CDR2 is YFSETQ in the germline V gene.

The chain links TRBV11-2 to TRBJ2-5, with D maybe TRBD1 (6 bases). The DNA matches TRBJ2-7 better at its end, which makes the J call doubtful. Germline CDR1 and CDR2: SGHAT and FQNNGV. The CDR3 spans 14 residues. The CDR3: CASSPGGWGYEQYF. CDR3 DNA: TGTGCCAGCAGCCCTGGGGGCTGGGGCTACGAGCAGTACTTC.

The gene calls are TRBV13 and TRBJ2-3, with D perhaps assigned TRBD1 or TRBD2 (5 bases each). Germline V lookup: CDR1 PRHDT, CDR2 FYEKMQ (reference sequence). Trimming stripped 5 bases from V and 0 bases from J, with 12 bases between. This CDR3 spans 15 amino acids. DNA for the CDR3: TGTGCCAGCAGCCCCGGGACCGAAAGCACAGATACGCAGTATTTT. Translating gives CASSPGTESTDTQYF.

The rearrangement uses TRBV9 and TRBJ2-2, with D perhaps TRBD1 or TRBD2 (5 bases each). Trimming took 0 bases from V and 4 from J, leaving 22 bases between them. Looked up from germline, CDR1 is SGDLS and CDR2 is YYNGEE. The CDR3 sequence is 19 residues long. CDR3 coding DNA: TGTGCCAGCAGCGTAGCCACGGGGCCCTCCACCACCCCCACCGGGGAGCTGTTTTTT. It translates to CASSVATGPSTTPTGELFF.

The V call is TRBV7-3, the J call TRBJ2-1, with TRBD2 matching over 10 bases. The germline V gene encodes CDR1 SGHTA and CDR2 FQGTGA. The CDR3 is made up of 13 amino acids. The V segment lost 4 bases and the J segment 9 bases; nucleotides outside the gene matches: 3. CDR3 nucleotides: TGTGCCAGCAGCTGGGGACTAGCGACTGAGCAGTTCTTC. Translated: CASSWGLATEQFF.

The rearrangement uses TRBV5-6 and TRBJ1-2; 7 bases agree with TRBD1. Trimming took 5 bases from V and 3 from J; bases not matched to a gene: 4. The CDR3 length is 13 residues. Germline V lookup: CDR1 SGHDT, CDR2 YYEEEE. The CDR3 is CASRGTVDYGYTF. Written as DNA, the CDR3 is TGTGCCAGCAGAGGGACAGTCGACTATGGCTACACCTTC.

This chain connects TRBV6-5 to TRBJ2-3; 7 positions agree with TRBD2. V shed 0 bases, J shed 7 bases, and the junction held 7 bases outside the gene matches. This CDR3 has 15 amino acids. Per germline, CDR1 MNHEY and CDR2 SVGAGI. In nucleotides, the CDR3 is TGTGCCAGCAGTTACTCGAGCGGGGAAGGAAATACGCAGTATTTT. Protein: CASSYSSGEGNTQYF.

Worth noting for this clone: Other DNA sequences in the sample encode the same CDR3. This sequence joins TRBV27 and TRBJ2-7; D not certain. The ends were cut back, 3 bases at V and 2 bases at J, with 8 bases in the middle. This CDR3 spans 13 amino acids. CDR1 is MNHEY, CDR2 SMNVEV, per germline (reference sequence). CDR3 amino acids: CASSFSSTYEQYF. In DNA form, the CDR3 reads TGTGCCAGCAGTTTTTCAAGCACCTACGAGCAGTACTTC.

The rearrangement joins TRBV4-2 to TRBJ2-3, with TRBD2 as a possible D gene (6 bases). The CDR3 is 15 amino acids. CDR1 is LGHNA, CDR2 YNFKEQ, per germline. The V end was cut by 4 bases, the J end by 0 bases, with 11 bases between. The DNA for the CDR3 is TGTGCCAGCAGCCCAAGGGGACTCAGCACAGATACGCAGTATTTT. It specifies CASSPRGLSTDTQYF.

The rearrangement links TRBV14 to TRBJ2-7; 11 bases agree with TRBD2. This CDR3 contains 17 residues. Germline assignment: CDR1 SGHDN and CDR2 FVKESK. The junction had 7 bases not matched to a gene; V was cut back by 1 base and J by 2 bases. In DNA form, the CDR3 reads TGTGCCAGCAGCCAAGGTCTAGCGGGAGGTCGGACCTACGAGCAGTACTTC. The encoded protein is CASSQGLAGGRTYEQYF.

Points on this clone: Different DNA sequences within this sample yield the same CDR3. This chain links TRBV5-5 with TRBJ2-7; 7 positions match TRBD1. The germline V gene has CDR1 SGHKS and CDR2 YYEKEE (reference sequence). This CDR3 region has 13 residues. V lost 4 bases, J lost 2 bases, and 3 bases stayed unmatched. DNA of the CDR3: TGTGCCAGCAGCCCAGGGACAGCCTACGAGCAGTACTTC. Translated: CASSPGTAYEQYF.

The chain has TRBV7-9 and TRBJ2-1; a possible D gene is TRBD2 (6 bases). CDR1 is SEHNR, CDR2 FQNEAQ, per germline (reference sequence). CDR3 length: 11 residues. V lost 5 bases and J lost 14, with 13 bases in between. The CDR3 reads CASSTGGRKFF. Here the CDR3 DNA reads TGTGCCAGCAGCACAGGAGGGAGGAAGTTCTTC.

For the CDR3, the DNA is TGTGCCAGCAGGAAACAGGGGGCCGTCACAGATACGCAGTATTTT. Amino acids: CASRKQGAVTDTQYF. The chain has TRBV2 and TRBJ2-3; 9 bases match TRBD1. This CDR3 comprises 15 residues. The ends lost 6 bases at V and 2 bases at J; junction bases unmatched: 6. Germline V gene lookup returns CDR1 SNHLY and CDR2 FYNNEI.

This chain links TRBV14 with TRBJ1-1; D may be TRBD1 (5 bases). The V gene's germline CDR1 is SGHDN and CDR2 FVKESK. The CDR3 is 20 residues long. Trimming cost V 1 base and J 0 bases, with 24 bases left between them. Here the CDR3 reads CASSQAPADTLDPVNTEAFF. For the CDR3, the DNA is TGTGCCAGCAGCCAAGCCCCAGCGGACACCTTAGACCCCGTGAACACTGAAGCTTTCTTT. The entire variable domain, with the rest obtained from reference TRBV14 and TRBJ1-1, is as follows: EAGVTQFPSHSVIEKGQTVTLRCDPISGHDNLYWYRRVMGKEIKFLLHFVKESKQDESGMPNNRFLAERTGGTYSTLKVQPAELEDSGVYFCASSQAPADTLDPVNTEAFFGQGTRLTVV.

The chain recombines TRBV5-4 with TRBJ2-3; 8 nucleotides match TRBD2. Germline V lookup: CDR1 SGHNT, CDR2 YYREEE (reference sequence). V lost 4 bases, J lost 4 bases, and 5 bases stayed unmatched. This CDR3 spans 14 amino acids. CDR3 loop: CASSPILAADTQYF. Here the CDR3 DNA reads TGTGCCAGCAGCCCCATACTAGCGGCAGATACGCAGTATTTT.

V gene TRBV28 combines with J gene TRBJ2-3, with D hard to call. This CDR3 has 18 residues. Trimming left V 5 bases short and J 0 bases short, with 21 bases between. Germline V lookup: CDR1 MDHEN, CDR2 SYDVKM. The CDR3 region has the DNA TGTGCCAGCAGTGGAATGTTCCCTGACACCCCTAGCACAGATACGCAGTATTTT. It codes for CASSGMFPDTPSTDTQYF.

The V gene is TRBV7-9, the J gene TRBJ2-7; 10 nucleotides agree with TRBD2. The J segment lost 1 base and the V segment lost 5 bases, leaving 8 bases of the junction unmatched. This CDR3 has 16 residues. The germline gives CDR1 SEHNR, CDR2 FQNEAQ (reference sequence). The CDR3 region is CASSNFGLADSYEQYF. The CDR3 DNA reads TGTGCCAGCAGCAACTTCGGACTAGCGGATTCCTACGAGCAGTACTTC.

The chain recombines TRBV5-1 with TRBJ2-7; perhaps TRBD1 as D (5 bases). The CDR3 spans 13 residues. From germline, CDR1 is SGHRS and CDR2 YFSETQ. The V and J ends lost 3 bases and 4 bases respectively, with 11 bases between them. This CDR3 reads CASSYDSLYEQYF. The DNA of the CDR3 is TGCGCCAGCAGCTACGACAGTTTATACGAGCAGTACTTC.

This clone was seen once. This sequence joins TRBV28 and TRBJ2-1, with 9 bases that match TRBD1. The CDR3 extends over 20 amino acids. The ends lost 8 bases at V and 0 bases at J; junction bases unmatched: 20. The germline V gene encodes CDR1 MDHEN and CDR2 SYDVKM. The CDR3 spells CASYIYPGQGIGASYNEQFF. The CDR3 DNA is TGTGCCAGCTATATCTACCCGGGACAGGGAATAGGAGCCTCCTACAATGAGCAGTTCTTC. The full variable domain, with the rest looked up from reference TRBV28 and TRBJ2-1, is DVKVTQSSRYLVKRTGEKVFLECVQDMDHENMFWYRQDPGLGLRLIYFSYDVKMKEKGDIPEGYSVSREKKERFSLILESASTNQTSMYLCASYIYPGQGIGASYNEQFFGPGTRLTVL.

The V gene is TRBV4-1, the J gene TRBJ1-1, with unresolved D. V was trimmed by 1 base and J by 1 base, leaving 10 bases between them. In germline, CDR1 is MGHRA, CDR2 YSYEKL. This CDR3 is built from 15 residues. The CDR3 spells CASSQVVRRNTEAFF. CDR3 nucleotides: TGCGCCAGCAGCCAAGTAGTCCGGAGGAACACTGAAGCTTTCTTT.

The chain couples TRBV7-9 to TRBJ2-1; maybe TRBD2 (5 bases). This CDR3 is 14 amino acids long. V was cut by 3 bases and J by 8 bases, with 14 bases left in between. From germline, CDR1 is SEHNR and CDR2 FQNEAQ (reference sequence). Here the CDR3 reads CASSFVGERHEQFF. CDR3 coding DNA: TGTGCCAGCAGCTTCGTGGGAGAGCGGCATGAGCAGTTCTTC.

V and J are TRBV6-1 and TRBJ1-2, with D possibly TRBD1 on 5 matching bases. Deletions cut 5 bases from V and 2 bases from J, with 12 bases between. CDR1 and CDR2 (germline): MNHNS, SASEGT. The CDR3 loop spans 14 amino acids. The CDR3 spells CASSNRGVNYGYTF. DNA of the CDR3: TGTGCCAGCAGTAACAGAGGGGTCAACTATGGCTACACCTTC.

The DNA of the CDR3 is TGTGCCAGCAGGACCGACTCCTCACGAGAGCAGTTCTTC. This sequence encodes CASRTDSSREQFF. The V and J genes are TRBV6-5 and TRBJ2-1; D gene unclear. Deletions cut 6 bases from V and 10 bases from J, with 16 bases between. This CDR3 has 13 residues. Per germline, CDR1 MNHEY and CDR2 SVGAGI.

A note on this clone: A junction end diverges from the germline sequence, so it may reflect a read error. J is TRBJ2-7 and V is TRBV30; TRBD1 matches 9 bases. The germline V gene encodes CDR1 GTSNPN and CDR2 SVGIG (reference sequence). The CDR3 extends over 15 amino acids. The CDR3 DNA reads as TGTGCCTGGAGTCCGGACAGGGGTATTCCCTACGAGCAGCACTTC. This sequence encodes CAWSPDRGIPYEQHF.

CDR3 bases: TGTGCCAGCAGCTTTTTCCCAGATACGCAGTATTTT. The encoded protein is CASSFFPDTQYF. The chain recombines TRBV7-9 with TRBJ2-3, with D unresolved. CDR1 and CDR2 from the germline V gene are SEHNR and FQNEAQ (reference sequence). The V end lost 3 bases, the J end lost 4 bases, and 5 bases lay between the germline ends. The length of the CDR3 is 12 residues. The whole variable domain, filled in from reference TRBV7-9 and TRBJ2-3, reads DTGVSQNPRHKITKRGQNVTFRCDPISEHNRLYWYRQTLGQGPEFLTYFQNEAQLEKSRLLSDRFSAERPKGSFSTLEIQRTEQGDSAMYLCASSFFPDTQYFGPGTRLTVL.

The chain links TRBV28 to TRBJ2-7; 7 bases line up with TRBD1. After removal of 6 bases from V and 3 bases from J, the junction contained 14 bases not matched to a gene. The V gene's germline CDR1 is MDHEN and CDR2 SYDVKM. The CDR3 is 16 residues long. This CDR3 is CASRQPRTGIFYEQYF. The CDR3 nucleotides read TGTGCCAGCAGACAACCCAGGACAGGTATTTTCTACGAGCAGTACTTC.

The rearrangement links TRBV7-9 to TRBJ2-5, with TRBD2 as a possible D gene (6 bases). The CDR3 has 15 residues. Per the germline V gene, CDR1 is SEHNR and CDR2 is FQNEAQ (reference sequence). The germline V and J ends were trimmed by 4 bases and 2 bases, with 14 bases remaining between them. DNA for the CDR3: TGTGCCAGCAGCTACGAAGGGACTGAGCAAGAGACCCAGTACTTC. Translation: CASSYEGTEQETQYF. The whole variable domain, remainder taken from reference TRBV7-9 and TRBJ2-5, is DTGVSQNPRHKITKRGQNVTFRCDPISEHNRLYWYRQTLGQGPEFLTYFQNEAQLEKSRLLSDRFSAERPKGSFSTLEIQRTEQGDSAMYLCASSYEGTEQETQYFGPGTRLLVL.

This chain joins TRBV4-1 and TRBJ1-5, with unresolved D. CDR1 MGHRA and CDR2 YSYEKL come from the germline V gene. V was shortened by 1 base and J by 1 base, with 11 bases between the two germline ends. CDR3 length: 16 amino acids. CDR3 protein: CASSQVVGQSNQPQHF. The CDR3 nucleotides are TGCGCCAGCAGCCAAGTTGTTGGGCAGAGCAATCAGCCCCAGCATTTT.

The chain uses TRBV27 and TRBJ2-7; 10 bases are shared with TRBD2. Per the germline V gene, CDR1 is MNHEY and CDR2 is SMNVEV (reference sequence). With V trimmed by 6 bases and J by 2 bases, 7 bases remained unmatched. CDR3 length: 15 amino acids. The CDR3 DNA reads TGTGCCAGCAGAGTAACTAGCGGGAAAACCTACGAGCAGTACTTC. Translating gives CASRVTSGKTYEQYF.